The rows below give T cell receptor beta chains drawn from one sample of a study of beta chain features in type 1 diabetes. Only in-frame clones appear in the TCRdb table, and some are missing; sequencing was by immunoSEQ multiplex PCR. The table lists about 160,000 clones, 6% to 9% of them singletons, with 0.5% in the top ten. The material sequenced was central memory CD4+ T cells from blood. These receptors originate from a man younger than 35 with type 1 diabetes. Both conserved end residues are part of each CDR3. The order of the fields is D gene, V gene, J gene, clone size, CDR3 DNA, CDR3 protein. The D gene is left open where the match is weak. Clone size is shown for a subset of rows, as once, few, many or a class of expanded clone.

D gene: NA; V gene: TRBV5-1; J gene: TRBJ2-3; clone size: few; CDR3 DNA: TGCGCCAGCAGCTTGATTGTAGCGGTCCCAGATACGCAGTATTTT; CDR3 protein: CASSLIVAVPDTQYF
D gene: NA; V gene: TRBV6-1; J gene: TRBJ2-6; clone size: NA; CDR3 DNA: TGTGCCAGCAGTGATAGTTACAGCTCTGGGGCCAACGTCCTGACTTTC; CDR3 protein: CASSDSYSSGANVLTF
D gene: TRBD1; V gene: TRBV7-2; J gene: TRBJ1-2; clone size: NA; CDR3 DNA: TGTGCCAGCACCCCACAGGGGAAGATCTATGGCTACACCTTC; CDR3 protein: CASTPQGKIYGYTF
D gene: NA; V gene: TRBV28; J gene: TRBJ1-2; clone size: few; CDR3 DNA: TGTGCCAGCAGTTTGGGGAGTAACTATGGCTACACCTTC; CDR3 protein: CASSLGSNYGYTF
D gene: NA; V gene: TRBV5-6; J gene: TRBJ2-6; clone size: few; CDR3 DNA: TGTGCCAGCAGCTTGGTGTACTCTGGGGCCAACGTCCTGACTTTC; CDR3 protein: CASSLVYSGANVLTF
D gene: NA; V gene: TRBV7-9; J gene: TRBJ2-1; clone size: NA; CDR3 DNA: TGTGCCAGCAGCGTCTTTTCTAGCGATGAGCAGTTCTTC; CDR3 protein: CASSVFSSDEQFF
D gene: TRBD2; V gene: TRBV5-4; J gene: TRBJ2-2; clone size: few; CDR3 DNA: TGTGCCAGCAGGTTACCCCCGGGACTAGCGGGAGGGAACACCGGGGAGCTGTTTTTT; CDR3 protein: CASRLPPGLAGGNTGELFF
D gene: NA; V gene: TRBV6-5; J gene: TRBJ2-2; clone size: few; CDR3 DNA: TGTGCCAGCAGTCTCCAAGGGGGAACCGGGGAGCTGTTTTTT; CDR3 protein: CASSLQGGTGELFF
D gene: TRBD1; V gene: TRBV19; J gene: TRBJ2-5; clone size: NA; CDR3 DNA: TGTGCCAGTAGCAACAGACAGGGGCAAGAGACCCAGTACTTC; CDR3 protein: CASSNRQGQETQYF
D gene: TRBD2; V gene: TRBV14; J gene: TRBJ2-5; clone size: few; CDR3 DNA: TGTGCCAGCAGCACTTTAGCGGGGACTCAAGAGACCCAGTACTTC; CDR3 protein: CASSTLAGTQETQYF